A few counts support the clone carrying this TCR beta chain. Of the isolated RNA, all was reverse transcribed, and so the sequenced material was expressed TCRB transcripts. Libraries were prepared by immunoSEQ multiplex PCR; TCRdb keeps only in-frame clonotypes and omits some of them. In the table there are 160,000 or so clones, over 7.5% of which are singletons. This entry is derived from a study of beta chain features in type 1 diabetes. The wider study: All samples yielded some 100,000,000 examined sorted cells.

CDR1 and CDR2 from the germline V gene are MDHEN and SYDVKM. Trimming shortened V by 4 bases and J by 2 bases, and 17 bases separated the two germline ends. The CDR3 totals 16 residues. The sequenced sample consisted of central memory CD4+ T cells from blood. This clonotype was obtained from a woman younger than 35 in good health. This chain connects TRBV28 to TRBJ1-2; weak D call: TRBD1 (6 bases). Here the CDR3 DNA reads TGTGCCAGCAGTTCCGCGGGGGCGCTAGCGAACTATGGCTACACCTTC. This sequence encodes CASSSAGALANYGYTF.